This T cell receptor beta chain was recorded in a study of OX40 agonist ivuxolimab in advanced cancers. Here immunoSEQ multiplex PCR was the method, and the copy in TCRdb shows in-frame clones only, minus some. Among approximately 90,000 clones, around nine tenths were seen once, and the ten largest hold approximately 0.3%. The source material was CD4+ or CD8+ T cells sorted from blood, sampled in a trial of the OX40 agonist ivuxolimab. The origin of this receptor is an adult with an advanced solid tumor such as melanoma, head and neck, liver or kidney cancer.

The CDR3 nucleotides read TGTGCCAGCAGCTTAGTTTGGCGGGGGCCCTACGAGCAGTACTTC. As protein: CASSLVWRGPYEQYF. The chain carries TRBV11-3 and TRBJ2-7; D is perhaps TRBD2 (7 bases). CDR3 length: 15 amino acids. With 1 base removed from V and 2 bases from J, the gap between germline ends came to 12 bases. Germline CDR1 and CDR2: SGHNT and YENEEA. Based on the CDR3 plus reference TRBV11-3 and TRBJ2-7, the full variable domain is EAGVVQSPRYKIIEKKQPVAFWCNPISGHNTLYWYLQNLGQGPELLIRYENEEAVDDSQLPKDRFSAERLKGVDSTLKIQPAELGDSAVYLCASSLVWRGPYEQYFGPGTRLTVT.